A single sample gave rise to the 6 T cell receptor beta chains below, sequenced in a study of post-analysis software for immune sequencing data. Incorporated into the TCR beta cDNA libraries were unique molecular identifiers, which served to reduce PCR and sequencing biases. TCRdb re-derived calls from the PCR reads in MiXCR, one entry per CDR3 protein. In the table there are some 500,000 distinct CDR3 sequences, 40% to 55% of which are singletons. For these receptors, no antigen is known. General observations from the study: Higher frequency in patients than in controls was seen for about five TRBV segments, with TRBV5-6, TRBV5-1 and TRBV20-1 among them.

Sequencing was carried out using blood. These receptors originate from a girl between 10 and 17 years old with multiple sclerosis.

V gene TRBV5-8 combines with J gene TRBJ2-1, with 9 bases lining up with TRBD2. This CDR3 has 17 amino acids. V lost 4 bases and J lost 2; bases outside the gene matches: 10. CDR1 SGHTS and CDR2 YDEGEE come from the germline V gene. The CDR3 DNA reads TGTGCCAGCAGCCGTAGCTTGACTAGCGGACCCTACAATGAGCAGTTCTTC. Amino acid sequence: CASSRSLTSGPYNEQFF.

CDR3 residues: CASSFGRDWEMNTEAFF. CDR3 DNA sequence: TGCGCCAGCAGCTTTGGGCGGGACTGGGAGATGAACACTGAAGCTTTCTTT. V usage is TRBV5-1 and J usage is TRBJ1-1; D may be TRBD1 (5 bases). The V end lost 2 bases, the J end lost 0 bases, and 17 bases lay between the germline ends. This CDR3 has 17 amino acids. In germline, CDR1 is SGHRS, CDR2 YFSETQ.

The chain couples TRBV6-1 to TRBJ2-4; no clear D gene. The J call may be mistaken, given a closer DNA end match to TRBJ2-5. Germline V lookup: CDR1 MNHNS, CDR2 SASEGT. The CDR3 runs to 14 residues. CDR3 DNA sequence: TGTGCCAGCAGTGATTCGGCTGTCCAAGAGACCCAGTACTTC. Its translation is CASSDSAVQETQYF.

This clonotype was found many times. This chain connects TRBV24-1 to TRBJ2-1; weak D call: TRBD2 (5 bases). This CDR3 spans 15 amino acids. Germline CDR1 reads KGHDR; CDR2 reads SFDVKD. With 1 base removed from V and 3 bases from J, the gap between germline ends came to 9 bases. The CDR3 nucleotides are TGTGCCACCAGTGATTTCGGGGAGCTCTACAATGAGCAGTTCTTC. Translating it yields CATSDFGELYNEQFF.

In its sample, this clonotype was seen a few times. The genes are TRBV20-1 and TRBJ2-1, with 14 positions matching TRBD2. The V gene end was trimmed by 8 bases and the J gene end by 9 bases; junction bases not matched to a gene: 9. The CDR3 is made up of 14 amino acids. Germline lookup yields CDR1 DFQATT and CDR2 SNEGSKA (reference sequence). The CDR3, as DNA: TGCAGTCCACCGGGACTAGCGGGAGAGGGTGAGCAGTTCTTC. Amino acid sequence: CSPPGLAGEGEQFF.

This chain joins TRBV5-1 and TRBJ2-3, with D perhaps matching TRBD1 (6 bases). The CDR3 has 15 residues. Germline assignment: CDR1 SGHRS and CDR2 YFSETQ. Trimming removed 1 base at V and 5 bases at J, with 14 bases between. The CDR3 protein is CASSLTGTPLDTQYF. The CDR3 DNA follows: TGCGCCAGCAGCTTGACAGGGACCCCACTAGATACGCAGTATTTT.